One T cell receptor (beta chain) is described in this entry. Trimming removed 0 bases from V and 2 bases from J, with 7 bases in between. The CDR3 totals 14 residues. CDR1 is LGHDT and CDR2 is YNNKEL in the germline V gene (reference sequence). This sample is part of a study of blood T cell repertoires in COVID-19. Overall study: The cDNA or gDNA used as material had been derived from T cells, B-cell-depleted T cells, or PBMCs.

Those who participated ranged in age from 18 to 89 years and resided in 20 to 30 US areas. Here immunoSEQ multiplex PCR was the method, and the copy in TCRdb shows in-frame clones only, minus some. The sample holds 360,000 or so clones, around nine tenths seen once. Sequencing was done on a sample of PBMCs or T cells enriched from blood (not recorded which). The receptor's source is a young woman who had been exposed to COVID-19. The chain recombines TRBV3-1 (or the pseudogene TRBV3-2) with TRBJ1-2; TRBD1 is a possible D gene (6 bases). CDR3 sequence: CASSQERGNYGYTF. CDR3 DNA sequence: TGTGCCAGCAGCCAAGAAAGGGGGAACTATGGCTACACCTTC.